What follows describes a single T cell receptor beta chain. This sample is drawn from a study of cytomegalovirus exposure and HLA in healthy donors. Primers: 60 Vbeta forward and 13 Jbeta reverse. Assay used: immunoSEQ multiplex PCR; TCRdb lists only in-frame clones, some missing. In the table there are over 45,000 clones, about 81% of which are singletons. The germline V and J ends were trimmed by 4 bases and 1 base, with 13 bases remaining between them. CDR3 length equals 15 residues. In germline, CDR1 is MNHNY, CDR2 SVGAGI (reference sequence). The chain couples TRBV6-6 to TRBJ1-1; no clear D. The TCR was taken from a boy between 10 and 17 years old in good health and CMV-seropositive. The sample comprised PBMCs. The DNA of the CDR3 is TGTGCCAGCAGTTCCAACGAAACTCCGAACACTGAAGCTTTCTTT. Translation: CASSSNETPNTEAFF.